Below are 18 T cell receptor beta chains sequenced from a single sample in a study of blood T cell repertoires in COVID-19. The protocol was immunoSEQ multiplex PCR, while the TCRdb copy is restricted to in-frame clones and leaves out a portion. This sample has roughly 340,000 clones, with about 90% found just once. Sequencing used peripheral blood. The receptors were sampled from a woman between 65 and 79 years old with COVID-19, enrolled during active disease.

The chain has TRBV5-4 and TRBJ1-1; 9 nucleotides agree with TRBD1. Germline CDR1 is SGHNT and CDR2 is YYREEE (reference sequence). CDR3 length: 15 amino acids. Trimming took 4 bases from V and 1 from J; bases not matched to a gene: 5. This CDR3 reads CASSRTGEANTEAFF. The DNA of the CDR3 is TGTGCCAGCAGCCGGACAGGGGAGGCGAACACTGAAGCTTTCTTT.

Only a few counts were recorded for this clone. The chain couples TRBV6-1 to TRBJ2-7, with D tentatively TRBD1 (6 bases). CDR3 size: 13 residues. Trimming cost V 3 bases and J 3 bases, with 9 bases left between them. CDR1 is MNHNS, CDR2 SASEGT, per germline. The DNA for the CDR3 is TGTGCCAGCAGTGACAGGGGATACTACGAGCAGTACTTC. This gives the protein CASSDRGYYEQYF.

The chain couples TRBV10-2 to TRBJ1-5; perhaps TRBD1 as D (6 bases). The CDR3 has 14 residues. V lost 4 bases and J 7 bases, leaving 14 bases between the germline ends. Looked up from germline, CDR1 is WSHSY and CDR2 is SAAADI. In DNA, the CDR3 is TGCGCCAGCAGTGGGAACAGGGTAGGGCAGCCCCAGCATTTT. Encoded protein: CASSGNRVGQPQHF.

The J gene is TRBJ1-5, the V gene TRBV3-1 (or the pseudogene TRBV3-2); a weak D match, TRBD1 (6 bases). The CDR3 runs to 16 residues. The ends were cut back, 0 bases at V and 4 bases at J, with 13 bases in the middle. Per the germline V gene, CDR1 is LGHDT and CDR2 is YNNKEL (reference sequence). CDR3 nucleotides: TGTGCCAGCAGCCAAGATGCGGGCCAGGGGAATCAGCCCCAGCATTTT. This encodes CASSQDAGQGNQPQHF.

This chain uses TRBV11-2 with TRBJ2-3, with 9 bases matching TRBD2. Germline-derived CDR1 and CDR2 are SGHAT and FQNNGV. Germline trimming cut 4 bases from V and 5 bases from J; bases unmatched to any gene: 4. The CDR3 is 14 amino acids. The CDR3 region is CASSSISGGDTQYF. Here the CDR3 DNA reads TGTGCCAGCAGCTCTATTAGCGGGGGAGATACGCAGTATTTT.

The chain joins TRBV20-1 to TRBJ2-1; 7 nucleotides align to TRBD2. Losses at the gene ends were 3 bases for V and 7 bases for J; bases not matched to a gene: 12. Germline CDR1 and CDR2: DFQATT and SNEGSKA (reference sequence). This CDR3 region has 15 residues. The CDR3 bases are TGCAGTGCTAGTTGGAGGACTAGTTTAGGTAATGAGCAGTTCTTC. Amino acids: CSASWRTSLGNEQFF.

The chain combines TRBV24-1 with TRBJ2-2, with D possibly matching TRBD1 (5 bases). Trimming took off 7 bases at V and 0 bases at J, with 14 bases between the two ends. This CDR3 contains 16 residues. Germline V gene sequence: CDR1 KGHDR, CDR2 SFDVKD. DNA for the CDR3: TGTGCCACCAGCCCGGCCGAGACAGCGAACACCGGGGAGCTGTTTTTT. It encodes CATSPAETANTGELFF.

This clone has more than one count but fewer than ten. The rearrangement links TRBV12-3 or TRBV12-4 to TRBJ1-2, with D hard to call. Trimming left V 3 bases short and J 4 bases short, with 6 bases between. This CDR3 spans 12 amino acids. For the CDR3, the DNA is TGTGCCAGCAGTTTTGACACCTATGGCTACACCTTC. Its translation: CASSFDTYGYTF.

The chain is built from TRBV7-6 and TRBJ2-7, with TRBD1 identical over 9 bases. CDR3 length equals 14 residues. Germline CDR1 and CDR2: SGHVS and FNYEAQ. Trimming took 5 bases from V and 5 from J; bases not matched to a gene: 7. The CDR3 region has the DNA TGTGCCAGCAGCCCCACAGGGGGCATCGACGAGCAGTACTTC. It specifies CASSPTGGIDEQYF.

Details on this clone: One end of the junction fails to match germline, which may point to a read error. The rearrangement uses TRBV2 and TRBJ2-1; TRBD2 aligns across 8 bases. CDR3 length equals 16 residues. CDR1 and CDR2 from the germline V gene are SNHLY and FYNNEI. The CDR3 DNA is TGTGCCAGCAATGAAGCCGAGGTAGCGGGGTACAATGAGCAGTTCTTC. Its protein product is CASNEAEVAGYNEQFF.

The chain has TRBV5-1 and TRBJ1-2; D remains unclear. The CDR3 has 15 residues. Germline V gives CDR1 SGHRS, CDR2 YFSETQ. Deletions cut 1 base from V and 3 bases from J, with 13 bases between. CDR3 loop: CASSLLNSYDYGYTF. The CDR3 DNA is TGCGCCAGCAGCTTGTTGAACAGCTACGACTATGGCTACACCTTC.

The chain employs TRBV6-5 and TRBJ2-5; D is possibly TRBD2 (6 bases). Deletions cut 7 bases from V and 5 bases from J, with 14 bases between. In germline, CDR1 is MNHEY, CDR2 SVGAGI. The CDR3 consists of 13 residues. As DNA, the CDR3 is TGTGCCAGCAAGGGACTGATGGTGGAGACCCAGTACTTC. It specifies CASKGLMVETQYF.

The rearrangement joins TRBV24-1 to TRBJ2-3; 8 bases line up with TRBD1. Germline V gene sequence: CDR1 KGHDR, CDR2 SFDVKD. CDR3 length: 14 residues. Trimming removed 8 bases from V and 5 bases from J; junction bases left unmatched: 8. The CDR3 DNA is TGTGCCACCAACTCGGACAGGGCGGGAGATACGCAGTATTTT. Its translation is CATNSDRAGDTQYF.

The chain is built from TRBV21-1 and TRBJ1-1; the table's D call TRBD1 went unverified against the DNA. TRBV21-1 is noted as a pseudogene. CDR3 length: 16 residues. CDR3: CASSKGNNRAYTEAFF. The DNA of the CDR3 is TGTGCCAGCAGCAAAGGTAACAACAGGGCATACACTGAAGCTTTCTTT.

Only one count was recorded for this clone. This rearrangement joins TRBV5-6 to TRBJ1-1; 7 bases are shared with TRBD1. Germline CDR1 SGHDT, CDR2 YYEEEE. V trimming: 4 bases; J trimming: 2 bases; junction bases outside the gene matches: 14. The CDR3 contains 17 residues. The CDR3, as DNA: TGTGCCAGCAGCCGCGTCCCGGGACAGATTAGAAACACTGAAGCTTTCTTT. Protein product: CASSRVPGQIRNTEAFF. Complete variable domain (other parts from reference TRBV5-6 and TRBJ1-1): DAGVTQSPTHLIKTRGQQVTLRCSPKSGHDTVSWYQQALGQGPQFIFQYYEEEERQRGNFPDRFSGHQFPNYSSELNVNALLLGDSALYLCASSRVPGQIRNTEAFFGQGTRLTVV.

A remark on this clone: Other DNA variants within this sample encode the same CDR3. The rearrangement uses TRBV19 and TRBJ1-1; D is unclear. Looked up from germline, CDR1 is LNHDA and CDR2 is SQIVND (reference sequence). V was pared by 2 bases and J by 1 base, with 5 bases between. The length of the CDR3 is 13 residues. CDR3 sequence: CASSIRENTEAFF. In nucleotides, the CDR3 is TGTGCCAGTAGTATACGGGAGAACACTGAAGCTTTCTTT.

The rearrangement uses TRBV4-1 and TRBJ1-5; 8 positions match TRBD1. Trimming at V came to 0 bases and at J to 7 bases, leaving 14 bases not matched to a gene. The V gene's germline CDR1 is MGHRA and CDR2 YSYEKL. The CDR3 extends over 18 amino acids. This CDR3 reads CASSQDRFLSTGDQPQHF. The CDR3 region has the DNA TGCGCCAGCAGCCAAGATCGATTTTTGTCGACAGGGGACCAGCCCCAGCATTTT.

The chain combines TRBV5-6 with TRBJ1-2, with D possibly matching TRBD1 (6 bases). Germline V gives CDR1 SGHDT, CDR2 YYEEEE. V was cut by 4 bases and J by 4 bases, with 8 bases left in between. The CDR3 extends over 12 amino acids. In DNA, the CDR3 is TGTGCCAGCAGCCCGACAGGCTATGGCTACACCTTC. Protein sequence: CASSPTGYGYTF.